This T cell receptor (beta chain) was identified during a study of T cell responses to AZD1222 COVID-19 vaccine. In the case of this clone: Antigen: not known.

The method was immunoSEQ multiplex PCR; TCRdb's version includes in-frame clones alone and lacks a portion of them. The data contain roughly 150,000 clones, 88% of them singletons. The study, taken as a whole, reports: None of the repertoires were sampled until the peak T cell response had passed. Targets within unmutated variant regions were reportedly found for nearly half of spike-specific TCRs. Donors, mostly white British, included more females; clonal diversity was possibly underestimated.

The V gene lost 4 bases and the J gene lost 6 bases, with 9 bases spanning the gap. The length of the CDR3 is 12 residues. Germline loops: CDR1 MNHNY, CDR2 SVGAGI (reference sequence). The TCR comes from an adult who received the AZD1222 COVID-19 vaccine. V usage is TRBV6-6 and J usage is TRBJ1-2; the D gene is possibly TRBD1 (5 bases). This specimen consisted of peripheral blood, obtained 28 days after the second AZD1222 dose. DNA for the CDR3: TGTGCCAGCAGTTCGGGGGAAGATGGCTACACCTTC. It translates to CASSSGEDGYTF.